The clone carrying this T cell receptor (beta chain) appeared once. Its target is unknown. The sample belongs to a study of a mutant IDH1 vaccine in newly diagnosed glioma. Study observations and caveats: Under 95% of patients showed vaccine-induced immune responses across multiple MHC alleles.

Sample time point: baseline, week 1 (first vaccination visit). Documented treatment: pre-vaccination baseline after standard-of-care therapy. In every donor, the tumor was a new WHO grade 3 or 4 IDH1-mutant, ATRX-lost astrocytoma. Sequenced by immunoSEQ multiplex PCR; TCRdb stores in-frame clones only, minus some. The table records tens of thousands of clones, about 86% of them present only once. V lost 4 bases and J 6 bases, leaving 16 bases between the germline ends. The CDR3 covers 15 residues. CDR1 and CDR2 (germline): SGHNT, YYREEE (reference sequence). Material: PBMCs, obtained from a glioma patient treated with radiotherapy, temozolomide or both. The clonotype originates from a man aged 30-40 years with glioma. The rearrangement links TRBV5-4 to TRBJ2-2; D is possibly TRBD2 (6 bases). The DNA for the CDR3 is TGTGCCAGCAGCGGGGGGATTGGAGGGGCCGGGGAGCTGTTTTTT. It yields the protein CASSGGIGGAGELFF.